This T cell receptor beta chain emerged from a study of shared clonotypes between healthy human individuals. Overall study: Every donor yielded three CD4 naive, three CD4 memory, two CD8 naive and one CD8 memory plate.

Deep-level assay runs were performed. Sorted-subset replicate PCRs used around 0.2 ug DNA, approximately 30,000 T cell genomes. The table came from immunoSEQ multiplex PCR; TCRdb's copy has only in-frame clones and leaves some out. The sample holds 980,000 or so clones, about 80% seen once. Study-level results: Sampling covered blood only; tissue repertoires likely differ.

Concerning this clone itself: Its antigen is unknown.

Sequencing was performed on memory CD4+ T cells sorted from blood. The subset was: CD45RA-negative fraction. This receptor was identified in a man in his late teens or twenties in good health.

CDR3: CASSPREHQPQHF. CDR3 in DNA: TGTGCCAGCAGCCCGAGAGAGCACCAGCCCCAGCATTTT. The gene calls are TRBV7-6 and TRBJ1-5, with D unclear. The germline gives CDR1 SGHVS, CDR2 FNYEAQ. The CDR3 covers 13 residues. The ends were cut back, 5 bases at V and 7 bases at J, with 12 bases in the middle.